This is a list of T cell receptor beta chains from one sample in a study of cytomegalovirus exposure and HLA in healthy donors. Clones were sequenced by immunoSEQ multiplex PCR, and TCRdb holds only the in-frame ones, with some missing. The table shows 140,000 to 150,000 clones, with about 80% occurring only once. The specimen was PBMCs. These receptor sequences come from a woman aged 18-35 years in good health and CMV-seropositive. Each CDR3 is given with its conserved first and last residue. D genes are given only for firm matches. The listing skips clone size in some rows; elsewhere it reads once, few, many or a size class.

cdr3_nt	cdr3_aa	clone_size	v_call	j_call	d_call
TGTGCCAGCAGGTACATAGGAGGGGGCAGGGGCTATGGCTACACCTTC	CASRYIGGGRGYGYTF	few	TRBV7-6	TRBJ1-2	TRBD1
TGCAGCGTTACGGGTCCACTCGAGCAGTACTTC	CSVTGPLEQYF	-	TRBV29-1	TRBJ2-7	-
TGTGCCAGCAGCCCAGGACAGATTACCACAATGAAGCAGTTCTTC	CASSPGQITTMKQFF	-	TRBV5-5	TRBJ2-1	-
TGTGCCAGCAGCCCAACATTTAGCGGGGTGCACAATGAGCAGTTCTTC	CASSPTFSGVHNEQFF	-	TRBV9	TRBJ2-1	TRBD2
TGTGCCAGCTCACTCTCCCAGGTCACAGGGGGAAACCGAGACTATGGCTACACCTTC	CASSLSQVTGGNRDYGYTF	-	TRBV18	TRBJ1-2	TRBD1
TGTGCCAGCAGGGGAGGGACTAGCGGGGGGGCTCGGTACAATGAGCAGTTCTTC	CASRGGTSGGARYNEQFF	-	TRBV2	TRBJ2-1	TRBD2
TGTGCCAGCAGCCGTCAACCGGGACTAGCGGGGGTAACCAATGAGCAGTTCTTC	CASSRQPGLAGVTNEQFF	-	TRBV4-2	TRBJ2-1	TRBD2
TGTGCCAGCATAGGGGTTTCCTACAATGAGCAGTTCTTC	CASIGVSYNEQFF	few	TRBV2	TRBJ2-1	-
TGCGCCAGCAGTAATCAGCAGCCCCAGCATTTT	CASSNQQPQHF	-	TRBV10-1	TRBJ1-5	-
TGTGCCAGCACTCCCGGCGCGGGGTCGGATACGCAGTATTTT	CASTPGAGSDTQYF	-	TRBV6-1	TRBJ2-3	-
TGTGCCAGTCTACCGACAGGGTATAGCAATCAGCCCCAGCATTTT	CASLPTGYSNQPQHF	-	TRBV19	TRBJ1-5	TRBD1
TGTGCCAGCAGTTACCCGGCGCGGCTCGATTCACCCCTCCACTTT	CASSYPARLDSPLHF	few	TRBV28	TRBJ1-6	-
TGTGCCAGCAGTTCGACAAGTGGGGCCAACGTCCTGACTTTC	CASSSTSGANVLTF	-	TRBV6-5	TRBJ2-6	-
TGCGCCAGCGGGATGGACTCCCGGACAGGGCGTGTCTATGGCTACACCTTC	CASGMDSRTGRVYGYTF	-	TRBV5-1	TRBJ1-2	TRBD1
TGTGCCAGCAGCTTAGGCAGGGGTAGCAATCAGCCCCAGCATTTT	CASSLGRGSNQPQHF	-	TRBV7-2	TRBJ1-5	-
TGTGCCAGCAGTTACCCAGCCAGAGGAGGGAGCACTGAAGCTTTCTTT	CASSYPARGGSTEAFF	few	TRBV6-6	TRBJ1-1	-
TGCGCCAGCAGCTTGGCATTTAGCTCCTACGAGCAGTACTTC	CASSLAFSSYEQYF	-	TRBV5-1	TRBJ2-7	-
TGCGCCAGCAGCGGGGGATCTGGAAACACCATATATTTT	CASSGGSGNTIYF	-	TRBV10-2	TRBJ1-3	-
TGCGCCAGCAGCTTCGACGGACAGGGAAGAGGGAATGGCTACACCTTC	CASSFDGQGRGNGYTF	-	TRBV5-1	TRBJ1-2	TRBD1
TGCGCCAGCAGCCAAGAGGTCCAGGGGGCCAAAAACATTCAGTACTTC	CASSQEVQGAKNIQYF	-	TRBV4-3	TRBJ2-4	-
TGTGCCAGCAGTTATCCGACCGGGACAGGGGTCTACGAGCAGTACTTC	CASSYPTGTGVYEQYF	-	TRBV6-5	TRBJ2-7	TRBD1
TGTGCCAGCAGGGCCGGGACAGGGGGATCTCAGCCCCAGCATTTT	CASRAGTGGSQPQHF	-	TRBV2	TRBJ1-5	TRBD1
TGTGCCATCAGGAACAGGGAGAACACTGAAGCTTTCTTT	CAIRNRENTEAFF	-	TRBV10-3	TRBJ1-1	-
TGTGCCTGGCGGTTTGGAGACGCCGGAAACACCATATATTTT	CAWRFGDAGNTIYF	few	TRBV30	TRBJ1-3	-
TGTGCCAGTAGGCCTAGGGGAGGCTATGGCTACACCTTC	CASRPRGGYGYTF	-	TRBV19	TRBJ1-2	-
TGTGCCAGCCGGGGGACTAGCGGAAGCCAAGAGACCCAGTACTTC	CASRGTSGSQETQYF	-	TRBV14	TRBJ2-5	TRBD2
TGTGCCACCAGCAGAGTCCAGGGAGCCAAAAACATTCAGTACTTC	CATSRVQGAKNIQYF	once	TRBV15	TRBJ2-4	-
TGCAGTGCTAGAGGGCGGGAGACCCAGTACTTC	CSARGRETQYF	-	TRBV20-1	TRBJ2-5	-
TGTGCCAGCAGCCATAGCGGGTATGGCGCTGAAGCTTTCTTT	CASSHSGYGAEAFF	-	TRBV9	TRBJ1-1	-
TGTGCCAGCCGGCAGGGACTAGCGGGGGGATCGGACGAGCAGTACTTC	CASRQGLAGGSDEQYF	-	TRBV27	TRBJ2-7	TRBD2
TGTGCCAGTAGTCGACAGGGGAGTCGGGAAAAACTGTTTTTT	CASSRQGSREKLFF	-	TRBV19	TRBJ1-4	TRBD1
TGTGCCAGCAGTTACCGGGACAGGGGTACCTACGAGCAGTACTTC	CASSYRDRGTYEQYF	few	TRBV6-5	TRBJ2-7	TRBD1
TGTGCCAGCAGGGTTGGACAGCACGAGCAGTACTTC	CASRVGQHEQYF	-	TRBV6-1	TRBJ2-7	-
TGCGCCAGCAGTTTGACAGGGATGAACACTGAAGCTTTCTTT	CASSLTGMNTEAFF	-	TRBV5-1	TRBJ1-1	TRBD1
TGTGCCAGCAGCTTAGTTAGGGGCCTCAGTGAGCAGTTCTTC	CASSLVRGLSEQFF	once	TRBV7-9	TRBJ2-1	-
TGTGCCAGCAGTTACTACAGGGGCGGATACGAGCAGTACTTC	CASSYYRGGYEQYF	-	TRBV6-6	TRBJ2-7	TRBD1
TGCGCCAGCAGTGAGGCGGGGGGGCCATCCTCCTACAATGAGCAGTTCTTC	CASSEAGGPSSYNEQFF	-	TRBV10-1	TRBJ2-1	TRBD2
TGTGCCAGCAGCTCTTATAGTGACACCATATATTTT	CASSSYSDTIYF	-	TRBV13	TRBJ1-3	-
TGTGCCAGCAGCTTAGGGAGCTCCTACGAGCAGTACTTC	CASSLGSSYEQYF	-	TRBV6-1	TRBJ2-7	-
TGTGCCAGCAGCTCCCCGGGTATACAGGGGGGGCAGCCCCAGCATTTT	CASSSPGIQGGQPQHF	-	TRBV7-2	TRBJ1-5	TRBD1
TGTGCCAGCAGTGATACCGGACAGGGGGGAGCCAAAAACATTCAGTACTTC	CASSDTGQGGAKNIQYF	-	TRBV25-1	TRBJ2-4	TRBD1
TGTGCCTGGAGTATGACAGTCACAGATACGCAGTATTTT	CAWSMTVTDTQYF	-	TRBV30	TRBJ2-3	-
TGCGCCAGCAGCCAAGATGGGGGGGTTCGACAGCCCCAGCATTTT	CASSQDGGVRQPQHF	-	TRBV4-1	TRBJ1-5	-
TGTGCCAGCGCTTCTCCAACTGGATGGGGGGGCCGCACAGATACGCAGTATTTT	CASASPTGWGGRTDTQYF	few	TRBV27	TRBJ2-3	-
TGTGCCAGCAGCGCCACAGGGAGCCAAGGGGACGAGCAGTACTTC	CASSATGSQGDEQYF	few	TRBV9	TRBJ2-7	-
TGCGCCAGCAGCCCAGGACTAGCGGGGGGACCTTACGAGCAGTACTTC	CASSPGLAGGPYEQYF	-	TRBV5-1	TRBJ2-7	TRBD2
TGTGCCAGCAGTCCCCAGGGGCTCGGCAATCAGCCCCAGCATTTT	CASSPQGLGNQPQHF	many	TRBV27	TRBJ1-5	-
TGTGCCAGCAACCTCGACAGGGCACTATTTAAAAAACTGTTTTTT	CASNLDRALFKKLFF	-	TRBV5-6	TRBJ1-4	TRBD1
TGCGCCAGCAGCCAAGATGGGAGCGGGGGGCGCAGTGAGCAGTTCTTC	CASSQDGSGGRSEQFF	-	TRBV4-1	TRBJ2-1	TRBD2
TGTGCCACCAGCAGAGAGGGGCAGGAAATTAATGAAAAACTGTTTTTT	CATSREGQEINEKLFF	-	TRBV15	TRBJ1-4	-
TGTGCCAGCAGCAAATCTAGCGGGGGGTATACGCAGTATTTT	CASSKSSGGYTQYF	-	TRBV7-2	TRBJ2-3	TRBD2
TGTGCCAGTAGTCTTGCGGGGAACACTGAAGCTTTCTTT	CASSLAGNTEAFF	-	TRBV19	TRBJ1-1	-
TGCGCCAGCAAAGGGACAGTGAACACTGAAGCTTTCTTT	CASKGTVNTEAFF	-	TRBV10-2	TRBJ1-1	TRBD1